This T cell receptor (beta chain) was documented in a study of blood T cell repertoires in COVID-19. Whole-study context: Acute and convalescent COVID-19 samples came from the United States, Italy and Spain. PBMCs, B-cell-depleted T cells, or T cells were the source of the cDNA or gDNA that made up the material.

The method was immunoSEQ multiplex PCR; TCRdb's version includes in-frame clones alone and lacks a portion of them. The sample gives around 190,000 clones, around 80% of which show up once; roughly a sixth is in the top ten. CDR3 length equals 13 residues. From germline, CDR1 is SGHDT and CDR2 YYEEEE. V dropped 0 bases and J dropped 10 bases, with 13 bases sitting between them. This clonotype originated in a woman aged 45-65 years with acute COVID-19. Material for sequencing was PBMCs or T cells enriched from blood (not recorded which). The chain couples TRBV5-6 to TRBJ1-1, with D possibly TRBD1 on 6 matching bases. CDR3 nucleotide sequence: TGTGCCAGCAGCTTGGGTCTGGGGGCTTTAGCTTTCTTT. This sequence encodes CASSLGLGALAFF.